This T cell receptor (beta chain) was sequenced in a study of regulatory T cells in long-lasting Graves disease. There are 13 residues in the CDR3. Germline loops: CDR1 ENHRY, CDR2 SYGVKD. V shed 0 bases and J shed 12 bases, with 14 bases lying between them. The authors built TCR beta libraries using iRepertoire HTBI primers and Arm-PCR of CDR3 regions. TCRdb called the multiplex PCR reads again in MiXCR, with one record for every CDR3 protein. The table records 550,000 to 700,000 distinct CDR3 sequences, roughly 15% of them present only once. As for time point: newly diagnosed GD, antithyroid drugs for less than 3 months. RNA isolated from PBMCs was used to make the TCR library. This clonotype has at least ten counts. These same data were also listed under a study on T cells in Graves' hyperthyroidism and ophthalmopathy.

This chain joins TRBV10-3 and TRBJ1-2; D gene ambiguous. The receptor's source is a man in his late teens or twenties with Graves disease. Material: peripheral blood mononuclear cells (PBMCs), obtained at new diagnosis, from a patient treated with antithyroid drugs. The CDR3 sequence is CAISESTQRENTF. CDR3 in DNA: TGTGCCATCAGTGAGTCGACCCAGAGGGAAAACACCTTC.